The 21 T cell receptor beta chains below all came from one sample that was sequenced in a study of Ad26.COV2.S vaccination and SARS-CoV-2 variants. As for treatment: around 19 received Ad26.COV2.S at low or high dose, single or two shots; roughly five received placebo; per-sample allocation not given. Repertoires come from day 63 after the first vaccine or placebo injection. Sequencing was performed with immunoSEQ multiplex PCR; in TCRdb, only in-frame clones are kept and a portion is missing. The data contain roughly 350,000 clones, roughly 89% of them singletons. The sample consisted of peripheral blood, taken in a trial of Ad26.COV2.S vaccine versus placebo. These receptor sequences come from a person aged 18-60 years who received the Ad26.COV2.S COVID-19 vaccine or a placebo.

This sequence joins TRBV21-1 and TRBJ2-7; no check of the table's D call, TRBD1, against the DNA was made. TRBV21-1 corresponds to a pseudogene. The CDR3 contains 16 residues. The chain's CDR3 is CASSKTRQGVTYEQYF. The CDR3 bases are TGTGCCAGCAGCAAAACCAGACAGGGGGTCACCTACGAGCAGTACTTC.

This chain joins TRBV18 and TRBJ2-7; TRBD1 aligns across 8 bases. Germline-derived CDR1 and CDR2 are KGHSH and LQKENI. The CDR3 is 15 amino acids. With 3 bases clipped from V and 1 base from J, the junction kept 5 bases outside the gene matches. DNA for the CDR3: TGTGCCAGCTCACCGGCAGGGGGCGATTCCTACGAGCAGTACTTC. It specifies CASSPAGGDSYEQYF. Using reference TRBV18 and TRBJ2-7 for the parts outside the CDR3, the full variable domain is NAGVMQNPRHLVRRRGQEARLRCSPMKGHSHVYWYRQLPEEGLKFMVYLQKENIIDESGMPKERFSAEFPKEGPSILRIQQVVRGDSAAYFCASSPAGGDSYEQYFGPGTRLTVT.

The genes are TRBV5-6 and TRBJ1-2, with 9 bases aligning to TRBD1. Per the germline V gene, CDR1 is SGHDT and CDR2 is YYEEEE. This CDR3 is built from 14 residues. V lost 2 bases to trimming and J lost 2 bases; unmatched junction nucleotides: 1. The CDR3 loop reads CASSFGTGNYGYTF. In nucleotides, the CDR3 is TGTGCCAGCAGCTTTGGGACAGGGAACTATGGCTACACCTTC.

The rearrangement links TRBV6-5 to TRBJ1-6, with a weak D call TRBD1 (5 bases). Germline V gene lookup returns CDR1 MNHEY and CDR2 SVGAGI. The CDR3 runs 16 residues. V lost 3 bases and J lost 3, with 12 bases in between. The CDR3 nucleotides are TGTGCCAGCAGTTATACAGGTTGGAACTATAATTCACCCCTCCACTTT. This codes for CASSYTGWNYNSPLHF.

V is TRBV19 and J is TRBJ2-5; TRBD1 or TRBD2 may be the D gene (5 bases each). This CDR3 spans 15 amino acids. V was cut by 0 bases and J by 3 bases, with 11 bases left in between. Germline-derived CDR1 and CDR2 are LNHDA and SQIVND (reference sequence). In DNA, the CDR3 is TGTGCCAGTAGTATAGACTTCCAGGGAGAAGAGACCCAGTACTTC. Amino acid sequence: CASSIDFQGEETQYF.

The rearrangement joins TRBV6-5 to TRBJ1-1; 7 positions match TRBD1. The CDR3 sequence is 16 residues long. CDR1 and CDR2 (germline): MNHEY, SVGAGI. Unmatched junction bases numbered 8, after V lost 0 bases and J lost 4 bases. Here the CDR3 DNA reads TGTGCCAGCAGTTACTCGTCGACAGGGAGAATCACTGAAGCTTTCTTT. It translates to CASSYSSTGRITEAFF.

The gene calls are TRBV2 and TRBJ2-5; 7 nucleotides agree with TRBD1. Germline V gene lookup returns CDR1 SNHLY and CDR2 FYNNEI. The CDR3 length is 13 residues. V gave up 10 bases and J gave up 3 bases; unmatched junction bases: 8. CDR3 bases: TGTGCCATCAAAATTGGGACAGAAGAGACCCAGTACTTC. Translated, it gives CAIKIGTEETQYF.

The count of this clone is one. This rearrangement joins TRBV29-1 to TRBJ1-1; D remains unclear. Germline assignment: CDR1 SQVTM and CDR2 ANQGSEA. Between the trimmed V and J ends, which lost 4 bases and 5 bases, there was a span of 20 bases. This CDR3 is 15 amino acids long. The CDR3 nucleotides are TGCAGCGTTGCTTTCTCGGCGGTAGAGGGAACTGAAGCTTTCTTT. Its protein product is CSVAFSAVEGTEAFF.

The CDR3 spells CASSHTSDTQYF. The CDR3 nucleotides are TGTGCCAGTAGTCATACATCAGATACGCAGTATTTT. The rearrangement links TRBV19 to TRBJ2-3; D call uncertain. The germline gives CDR1 LNHDA, CDR2 SQIVND (reference sequence). CDR3 length: 12 amino acids. Trimming pared 5 bases from V and 4 bases from J, leaving 7 bases between. Using reference TRBV19 and TRBJ2-3 for the parts outside the CDR3, the full variable domain is DGGITQSPKYLFRKEGQNVTLSCEQNLNHDAMYWYRQDPGQGLRLIYYSQIVNDFQKGDIAEGYSVSREKKESFPLTVTSAQKNPTAFYLCASSHTSDTQYFGPGTRLTVL.

The genes are TRBV3-1 (or the pseudogene TRBV3-2) and TRBJ2-2; 8 bases match TRBD2. CDR1 is LGHDT and CDR2 is YNNKEL in the germline V gene (reference sequence). Trimming at V came to 0 bases and at J to 2 bases, leaving 5 bases not matched to a gene. This CDR3 has 17 residues. In DNA, the CDR3 is TGTGCCAGCAGCCAAGATACACTAGCGGAAAACACCGGGGAGCTGTTTTTT. Translation: CASSQDTLAENTGELFF.

The V call is TRBV5-4, the J call TRBJ2-3, with D unclear. The V end was cut by 1 base, the J end by 6 bases, with 9 bases between. The CDR3 is 13 amino acids. Germline V CDR1 and CDR2: SGHNT, YYREEE (reference sequence). CDR3: CASSLTPTDTQYF. CDR3 sequence (DNA): TGTGCCAGCAGCTTGACACCCACGGATACGCAGTATTTT.

This chain uses TRBV10-3 with TRBJ2-5; 7 bases map to TRBD1. Looked up from germline, CDR1 is ENHRY and CDR2 is SYGVKD. J lost 4 bases, V lost 6 bases, and 8 bases had no gene match. This CDR3 has 14 amino acids. The CDR3 DNA reads TGTGCCATCAGGAGGGACAGTCTCAGAGAGACCCAGTACTTC. This translates into CAIRRDSLRETQYF.

This chain links TRBV2 with TRBJ1-4, with TRBD1 as a possible D gene (5 bases). The CDR3 is 14 residues long. Germline CDR1 SNHLY, CDR2 FYNNEI. V was cut by 8 bases and J by 2 bases, with 12 bases left in between. CDR3 bases: TGTGCCAGCGGGAGACAGAACACTAATGAAAAACTGTTTTTT. This gives the protein CASGRQNTNEKLFF.

V is TRBV19 and J is TRBJ2-7, with TRBD1 identical over 8 bases. Trimming took 6 bases from V and 2 from J; bases not matched to a gene: 3. The CDR3 totals 13 residues. CDR1 is LNHDA and CDR2 is SQIVND in the germline V gene (reference sequence). The CDR3 bases are TGTGCCAGTAGGGGGACAGGTACCTACGAGCAGTACTTC. Its translation: CASRGTGTYEQYF. The complete variable domain, with remaining parts taken from reference TRBV19 and TRBJ2-7, reads DGGITQSPKYLFRKEGQNVTLSCEQNLNHDAMYWYRQDPGQGLRLIYYSQIVNDFQKGDIAEGYSVSREKKESFPLTVTSAQKNPTAFYLCASRGTGTYEQYFGPGTRLTVT.

V usage is TRBV29-1 and J usage is TRBJ2-2; the match to TRBD1 covers 8 bases. Germline CDR1 is SQVTM and CDR2 is ANQGSEA. J gave up 6 bases and V 3 bases, and 3 bases lay outside the gene matches. This CDR3 spans 13 amino acids. The CDR3 spells CSVDGQGPGELFF. In nucleotides, the CDR3 is TGCAGCGTTGACGGACAGGGACCCGGGGAGCTGTTTTTT.

J is TRBJ2-2 and V is TRBV4-1, with TRBD1 as a possible D gene (5 bases). Per the germline V gene, CDR1 is MGHRA and CDR2 is YSYEKL. CDR3 size: 15 residues. Trimming cost V 3 bases and J 1 base, with 9 bases left between them. The DNA of the CDR3 is TGCGCCAGCAGCCAGCCAACAGGGAACACCGGGGAGCTGTTTTTT. This sequence encodes CASSQPTGNTGELFF.

This chain uses TRBV7-3 with TRBJ1-1, with D perhaps TRBD1 (6 bases). Trimming shortened V by 5 bases and J by 6 bases, and 13 bases separated the two germline ends. The germline V gene has CDR1 SGHTA and CDR2 FQGTGA. The CDR3 length is 13 residues. The chain's CDR3 is CASSLSRGSEAFF. CDR3 nucleotides: TGTGCCAGCAGCCTTTCCAGGGGATCTGAAGCTTTCTTT.

The J gene is TRBJ2-2, the V gene TRBV27; 10 bases agree with TRBD2. In germline, CDR1 is MNHEY, CDR2 SMNVEV (reference sequence). The CDR3 is made up of 18 amino acids. J lost 4 bases, V lost 6 bases, and 14 bases had no gene match. CDR3 nucleotides: TGTGCCAGCAGCGCTAGCGGGAGCGGCGGGTTGAGCACCGGGGAGCTGTTTTTT. Translating gives CASSASGSGGLSTGELFF.

This chain links TRBV24-1 with TRBJ1-2; possible D gene TRBD1, 6 bases. The length of the CDR3 is 13 residues. Trimming removed 2 bases at V and 8 bases at J, with 11 bases between. CDR1 and CDR2 from the germline V gene are KGHDR and SFDVKD. CDR3 region: CATSDSNRDGYTF. DNA for the CDR3: TGTGCCACCAGTGATTCGAACAGGGACGGCTACACCTTC.

V is TRBV7-2 and J is TRBJ2-1; D may be TRBD1 or TRBD2 (5 bases each). Germline V lookup: CDR1 SGHTA, CDR2 FQGNSA. Trimming cost V 6 bases and J 0 bases, with 15 bases left between them. The length of the CDR3 is 16 residues. CDR3 DNA sequence: TGTGCCAGCAGTCCTCCCGGGACCTCCTCCTACAATGAGCAGTTCTTC. Amino acid sequence: CASSPPGTSSYNEQFF.

The J gene is TRBJ2-1, the V gene TRBV30, with 12 bases that match TRBD2. The CDR3 loop spans 18 amino acids. Germline V gene lookup returns CDR1 GTSNPN and CDR2 SVGIG (reference sequence). V shed 2 bases and J 9 bases; nucleotides not matched to a gene: 17. CDR3 sequence (DNA): TGTGCCTGGAGTCCACTACGAAATCTAGCGGGAGGGCCCAGTGAGCAGTTCTTC. This sequence encodes CAWSPLRNLAGGPSEQFF.